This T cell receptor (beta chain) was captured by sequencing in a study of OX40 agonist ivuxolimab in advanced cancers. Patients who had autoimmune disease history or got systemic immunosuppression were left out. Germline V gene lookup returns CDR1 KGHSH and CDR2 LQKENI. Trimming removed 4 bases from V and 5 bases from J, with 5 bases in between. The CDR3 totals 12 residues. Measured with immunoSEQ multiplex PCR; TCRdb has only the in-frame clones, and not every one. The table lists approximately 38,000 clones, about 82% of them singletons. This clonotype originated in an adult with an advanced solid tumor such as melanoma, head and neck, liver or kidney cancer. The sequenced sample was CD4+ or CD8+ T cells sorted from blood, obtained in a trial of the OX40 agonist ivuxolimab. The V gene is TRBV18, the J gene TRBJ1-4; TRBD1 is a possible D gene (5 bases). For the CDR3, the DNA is TGTGCCAGCTCACAGGGGAATGAAAAACTGTTTTTT. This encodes CASSQGNEKLFF.